This is a list of T cell receptor beta chains from one sample in a study of beta chain features in type 1 diabetes. Measured with immunoSEQ multiplex PCR; TCRdb has only the in-frame clones, and not every one. The sample yields around 340,000 clones, about 19% seen once. The sequenced material came from naive CD4+ T cells from blood. Source of these receptors: a woman younger than 35 in good health. Each CDR3 is given with its conserved first and last residue. D genes are given only for firm matches. For some rows the clone size is stated as once, few or many, or as a class when expanded; others skip it.

J | size | V | D | DNA | CDR3
TRBJ1-3 | - | TRBV19 | - | TGTGCCAGTACTCCGTCAGACAGCTCTGGAAACACCATATATTTT | CASTPSDSSGNTIYF
TRBJ2-7 | few | TRBV13 | TRBD2 | TGTGCCAGCAGCTTAGCCTCAGGAAGGTCGGGGGGGTACGAGCAGTACTTC | CASSLASGRSGGYEQYF
TRBJ2-3 | - | TRBV7-9 | TRBD1 | TGTGCCAGCAGCCCTCCAGGGGGAAGTGGAGATACGCAGTATTTT | CASSPPGGSGDTQYF
TRBJ2-5 | few | TRBV19 | TRBD2 | TGTGCCAGTAGTTGGACTAGCGGGAGATCAAGAGAGACCCAGTACTTC | CASSWTSGRSRETQYF
TRBJ2-7 | - | TRBV30 | TRBD1 | TGTGCCTGGAGTGTAACAGGACAGGGAATCTACGAGCAGTACTTC | CAWSVTGQGIYEQYF
TRBJ2-3 | few | TRBV14 | - | TGTGCCAGCAGCCAAGCAGGCACAGATACGCAGTATTTT | CASSQAGTDTQYF
TRBJ2-6 | few | TRBV7-2 | - | TGTGCCAGCAGCCAGCGATCTGGGGCCAACGTCCTGACTTTC | CASSQRSGANVLTF
TRBJ2-5 | few | TRBV9 | - | TGTGCCAGCAGCGTGGACTACAGGGGAGCGGCCCAGTACTTC | CASSVDYRGAAQYF
TRBJ1-5 | few | TRBV28 | TRBD1 | TGTGCCAGCGACAGGGCAAGCAATCAGCCCCAGCATTTT | CASDRASNQPQHF
TRBJ2-5 | - | TRBV4-1 | TRBD2 | TGCGCCAGCAGCCAGACTCTAGCGGCCCCGATGGGGACCCAGTACTTC | CASSQTLAAPMGTQYF
TRBJ2-5 | few | TRBV5-1 | TRBD1 | TGCGCCAGCAGCTTCACAGGGGTCTCGGGGGAGACCCAGTACTTC | CASSFTGVSGETQYF
TRBJ2-6 | few | TRBV7-3 | - | TGTGCCAGCAGCTTAGCAGGGTCTGGGGCCAACGTCCTGACTTTC | CASSLAGSGANVLTF
TRBJ2-1 | - | TRBV10-3 | TRBD2 | TGTGCCATCACTCCGGGACTAGCGGGAAACAATGAGCAGTTCTTC | CAITPGLAGNNEQFF
TRBJ2-7 | - | TRBV14 | - | TGTGCCAGCAGCCAATTTGGTTGGGGCTGGGAGCAGTACTTC | CASSQFGWGWEQYF
TRBJ1-2 | few | TRBV18 | - | TGTGCCAGCTCACCCGGGGAAGTATCCAACTATGGCTACACCTTC | CASSPGEVSNYGYTF
TRBJ1-1 | - | TRBV29-1 | - | TGCAGCGTTAGGGAAACGGGGTATGAAGCTTTCTTT | CSVRETGYEAFF
TRBJ2-7 | few | TRBV28 | TRBD2 | TGTGCCAGCAGTTTTACTAGCGGGGGTACCTACGAGCAGTACTTC | CASSFTSGGTYEQYF
TRBJ2-7 | - | TRBV30 | - | TGTGCCTGGAACGGTCCAGGGTCCTACGAGCAGTACTTC | CAWNGPGSYEQYF
TRBJ1-6 | - | TRBV27 | - | TGTGCCACCTCAAGTAACACGCAAGCAGGGGTTAATTCACCCCTCCACTTT | CATSSNTQAGVNSPLHF
TRBJ1-2 | few | TRBV7-2 | - | TGTGCCAGCAGCTTATATCCGGGGGATGACTATGGCTACACCTTC | CASSLYPGDDYGYTF
TRBJ2-7 | - | TRBV7-9 | - | TGTGCCAGCAGCTTGGCAGGGTCCTACGAGCAGTACTTC | CASSLAGSYEQYF
TRBJ2-1 | few | TRBV7-2 | TRBD1 | TGTGCCAGCAGCTTAGAGGGGACAGCCGGATACAATGAGCAGTTCTTC | CASSLEGTAGYNEQFF
TRBJ2-5 | few | TRBV10-3 | TRBD1 | TGTGCCATCAGTGAAGTACAGGGGACAGAGACCCAGTACTTC | CAISEVQGTETQYF
TRBJ2-2 | - | TRBV6-5 | TRBD2 | TGTGCCAGCAAGGGACTAGCGGGAGAAACCGGGGAGCTGTTTTTT | CASKGLAGETGELFF
TRBJ2-3 | - | TRBV6-5 | TRBD2 | TGTGCCAGCACGGGGGCTAGCGGGAGTGGGGATACGCAGTATTTT | CASTGASGSGDTQYF
TRBJ2-7 | - | TRBV5-1 | - | TGCGCCAGCAGCTGGGGGGACGGCGAGCAGTACTTC | CASSWGDGEQYF
TRBJ1-1 | - | TRBV20-1 | - | TGCAGTGCTAGTCCCCAGATTGAAGCTTTCTTT | CSASPQIEAFF
TRBJ2-5 | - | TRBV6-5 | TRBD2 | TGTGCCAGCAGTTACCAAGCGGGAATCACTGGAGAGACCCAGTACTTC | CASSYQAGITGETQYF
TRBJ1-2 | few | TRBV30 | - | TGTGCCTGGAGTGTAGTCAGGGGATTTTACCTTGGCTACACCTTC | CAWSVVRGFYLGYTF
TRBJ2-5 | few | TRBV7-9 | - | TGTGCCAGCAGCCGGGACTCTGAAGAGACCCAGTACTTC | CASSRDSEETQYF
TRBJ2-3 | - | TRBV9 | - | TGTGCCAGCAGCGTAATTTCGGGAGATACGCAGTATTTT | CASSVISGDTQYF
TRBJ2-3 | - | TRBV12-5 | - | TGTGCTAGTGACGACAGGACGGGGCATACGCAGTATTTT | CASDDRTGHTQYF
TRBJ1-2 | few | TRBV5-4 | TRBD1 | TGTGCCAGCAGCTTACTACAGGGGAGTTATGGCTACACCTTC | CASSLLQGSYGYTF
TRBJ2-7 | few | TRBV2 | - | TGTGCCAGCAGTGATGAGGGAGTTAGGTACTTC | CASSDEGVRYF
TRBJ2-5 | - | TRBV5-4 | TRBD2 | TGTGCCAGCAGCTCTCTCGCGGGGGGCGAGGAGACCCAGTACTTC | CASSSLAGGEETQYF
TRBJ2-7 | - | TRBV5-1 | - | TGCGCCAGCAGCTTGGGTCTACTGGAGCGGGAGCAGTACTTC | CASSLGLLEREQYF
TRBJ1-1 | - | TRBV30 | - | TGTGCCTGGAAATCAACCGGGGGAAGGAACACTGAAGCTTTCTTT | CAWKSTGGRNTEAFF
TRBJ2-3 | few | TRBV7-9 | - | TGTGCCAGCAGCTTAGAAACCAACGCGGATACGCAGTATTTT | CASSLETNADTQYF
TRBJ1-1 | - | TRBV30 | - | TGTGCCTGGATTCGGGGGTGGGACACTGAAGCTTTCTTT | CAWIRGWDTEAFF
TRBJ2-3 | few | TRBV11-2 | - | TGTGCCAGCAGCTCCTACCCATTACCCCACACAGATACGCAGTATTTT | CASSSYPLPHTDTQYF
TRBJ2-2 | - | TRBV30 | - | TGTGCCTGGAGTGTACCGGGAAGGGAGCTGTTTTTT | CAWSVPGRELFF
TRBJ2-5 | few | TRBV7-2 | TRBD1 | TGTGCCAGCAGCCGAAATCCCGGGACAGGGGGAGAGACCCAGTACTTC | CASSRNPGTGGETQYF
TRBJ1-1 | - | TRBV16 | - | TGTGCCAGCAGCCAATTGGCCAGGGGAACTGAAGCTTTCTTT | CASSQLARGTEAFF
TRBJ2-1 | - | TRBV4-1 | TRBD2 | TGCGCCAGCAGGGGACTAGGTCAAAATGAGCAGTTCTTC | CASRGLGQNEQFF
TRBJ2-7 | - | TRBV10-3 | - | TGTGCCATCAGTGAGCCCGGGACCTACGAGCAGTACTTC | CAISEPGTYEQYF
TRBJ1-2 | - | TRBV30 | - | TGTGCCTGGAGTCATTTTTTGAGTGGCTACACCTTC | CAWSHFLSGYTF
TRBJ1-2 | few | TRBV30 | - | TGTGCCTGGAGTCCGTTGCGGAGCCATGGCTACACCTTC | CAWSPLRSHGYTF
TRBJ2-5 | - | TRBV7-9 | TRBD1 | TGTGCCAGCAGCTCCTTACAGGGGATATCAGAGACCCAGTACTTC | CASSSLQGISETQYF
TRBJ1-2 | few | TRBV7-9 | TRBD1 | TGTGCCAGCAGCTTAGTGGGACAGGGGGCTGGCTACACCTTC | CASSLVGQGAGYTF
TRBJ2-3 | - | TRBV7-3 | TRBD2 | TGTGCCAGCAGCCCCACGGGCGGGGGGGCCGCAGATACGCAGTATTTT | CASSPTGGGAADTQYF
TRBJ2-3 | few | TRBV18 | - | TGTGCCAGCTCACCACTTCGGGGAGATACGCAGTATTTT | CASSPLRGDTQYF
TRBJ2-3 | few | TRBV7-2 | - | TGTGCCAGCAGCTTAGGTCGGGATGAAAATACGCAGTATTTT | CASSLGRDENTQYF
TRBJ1-2 | - | TRBV7-9 | - | TGTGCCAGCAGCTTAGCGTCCGGGGTCGGCTACACCTTC | CASSLASGVGYTF
TRBJ1-6 | - | TRBV4-2 | TRBD1 | TGTGCCAGCAGCCAAGACGGACAGGGAATTATTCCACCCCTCCACTTT | CASSQDGQGIIPPLHF
TRBJ2-5 | - | TRBV5-4 | - | TGTGCCAGCAGTGCGGCAACGGGCGGGGAAGAGACCCAGTACTTC | CASSAATGGEETQYF